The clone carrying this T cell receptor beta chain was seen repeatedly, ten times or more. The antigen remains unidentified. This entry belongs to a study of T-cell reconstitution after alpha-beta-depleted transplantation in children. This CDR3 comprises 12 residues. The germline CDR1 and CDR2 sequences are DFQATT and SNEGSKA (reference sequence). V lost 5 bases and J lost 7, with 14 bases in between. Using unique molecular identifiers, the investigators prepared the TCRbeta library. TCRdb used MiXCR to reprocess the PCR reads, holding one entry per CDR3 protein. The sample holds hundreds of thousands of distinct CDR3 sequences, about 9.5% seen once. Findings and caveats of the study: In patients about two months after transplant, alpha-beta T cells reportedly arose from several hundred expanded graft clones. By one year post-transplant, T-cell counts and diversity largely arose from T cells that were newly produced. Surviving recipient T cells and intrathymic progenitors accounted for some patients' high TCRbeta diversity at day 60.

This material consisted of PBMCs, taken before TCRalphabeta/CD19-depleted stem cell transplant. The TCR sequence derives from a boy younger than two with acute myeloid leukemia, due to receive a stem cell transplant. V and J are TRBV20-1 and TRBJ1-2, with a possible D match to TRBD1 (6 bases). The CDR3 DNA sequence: TGCAGTGCTGGGGGGCGGGCCACTGGCTACACCTTC. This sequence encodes CSAGGRATGYTF.